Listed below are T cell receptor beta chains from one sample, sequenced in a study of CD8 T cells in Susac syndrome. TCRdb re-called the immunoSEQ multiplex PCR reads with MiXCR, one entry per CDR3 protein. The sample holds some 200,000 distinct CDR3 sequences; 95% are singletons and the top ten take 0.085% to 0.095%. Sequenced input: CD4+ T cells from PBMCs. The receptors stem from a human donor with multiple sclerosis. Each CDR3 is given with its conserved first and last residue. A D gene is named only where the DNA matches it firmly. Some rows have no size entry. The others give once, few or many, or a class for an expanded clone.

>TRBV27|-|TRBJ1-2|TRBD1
TGTGCCAGCAGTTTATCGTTTACAGGGGCCGGCTACACCTTC
CASSLSFTGAGYTF
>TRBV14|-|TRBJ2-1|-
TGTGCCAGCAGCCAATTCGGAAAGGGCGGCAACAATGAGCAGTTCTTC
CASSQFGKGGNNEQFF
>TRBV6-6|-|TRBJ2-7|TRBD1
TGTGCCAGCAGAACAGGGGGCCAATCCTACGAGCAGTACTTC
CASRTGGQSYEQYF
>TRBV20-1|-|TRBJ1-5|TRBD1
TGCAGTGCTAGAAGACTCGGACAGGGCACCGATCAGCCCCAGCATTTT
CSARRLGQGTDQPQHF
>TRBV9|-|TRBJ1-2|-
TGTGCCAGCTCACCGTCCGGGGAGTACTATGGCTACACCTTC
CASSPSGEYYGYTF
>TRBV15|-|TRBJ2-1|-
TGTGCCACCAGCAGCGGGGCCTACAATGAGCAGTTCTTC
CATSSGAYNEQFF
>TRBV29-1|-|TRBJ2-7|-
TGCAGCGCCAGTAGGGGCTTTTCCTACGAGCAGTACTTC
CSASRGFSYEQYF
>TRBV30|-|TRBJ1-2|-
TGTGCCTGGAGTGTATCGGACACCTCTAACTATGGCTACACCTTC
CAWSVSDTSNYGYTF
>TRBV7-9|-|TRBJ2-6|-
TGTGCCAGCAGCCCCCCCGCACCCTCTGGGGCCAACGTCCTGACTTTC
CASSPPAPSGANVLTF
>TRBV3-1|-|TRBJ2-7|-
TGTGCCAGCAGCCAAGGGACAGTAGCCTACGAGCAGTACTTC
CASSQGTVAYEQYF
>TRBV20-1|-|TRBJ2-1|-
TGCAGTGCTAGAGGCCGCCTCCTACCCTTGGTGGAGTTCTTC
CSARGRLLPLVEFF
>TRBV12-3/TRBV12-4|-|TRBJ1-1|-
TGTGCCAGCAGCCCCACTCATGCCACTGAAGCTTTCTTT
CASSPTHATEAFF
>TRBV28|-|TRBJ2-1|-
TGTGCCAGCAGCCCAGGGAATCCTATCTCCTACAATGAGCAGTTCTTC
CASSPGNPISYNEQFF
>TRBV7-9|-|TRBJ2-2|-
TGTGCCAGCAGCGCGACTAGGAACACCGGGGAGCTGTTTTTT
CASSATRNTGELFF
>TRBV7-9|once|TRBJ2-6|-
TGTGCCAGCAGCCGACATGACCGGAGCTCTGGGGCCAACGTCCTGACTTTC
CASSRHDRSSGANVLTF
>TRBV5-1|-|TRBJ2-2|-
TGCGCCAGCAGCTTGGCACCTTCGAACACCGGGGAGCTGTTTTTT
CASSLAPSNTGELFF
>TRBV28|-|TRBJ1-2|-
TGTGCCAGCAGCAATAACTATGGCTACACCTTC
CASSNNYGYTF
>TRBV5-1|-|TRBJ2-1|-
TGCGCCAGCAGCTTGGAACCTGACAATGAGCAGTTCTTC
CASSLEPDNEQFF
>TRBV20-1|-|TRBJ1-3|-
TGCAGTGCTAGTGGGGAAACTGGAAACACCATATATTTT
CSASGETGNTIYF
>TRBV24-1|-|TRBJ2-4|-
TGTGCCACCTCATCACACAGGGTCTGGAACATTCAGTACTTC
CATSSHRVWNIQYF
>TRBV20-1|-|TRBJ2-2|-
TGCAGTGCTAGAGCCCCGGGACCAAACACCGGGGAGCTGTTTTTT
CSARAPGPNTGELFF
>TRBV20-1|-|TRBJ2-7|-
TGCAGTGCTTCACAAACGGTCTACGAGCAGTACTTC
CSASQTVYEQYF
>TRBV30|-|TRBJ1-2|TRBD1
TGTGCCTGGAGTCCAGGGAGGACAGGGGTAGGGTATGGCTACACCTTC
CAWSPGRTGVGYGYTF
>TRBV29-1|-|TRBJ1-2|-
TGCAGCGTTGGGGGCGCTAACTATGGCTACACCTTC
CSVGGANYGYTF
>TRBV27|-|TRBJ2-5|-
TGTGCCACCCCAAGACCTCAAGAGACCCAGTACTTC
CATPRPQETQYF
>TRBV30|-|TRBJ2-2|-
TGTGCCTGGAGTGGGCAGGGGGGCACCGGGGAGCTGTTTTTT
CAWSGQGGTGELFF
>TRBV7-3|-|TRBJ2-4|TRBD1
TGTGCCAGCAGCTCGATGGGACAGCTGGGAAACATTCAGTACTTC
CASSSMGQLGNIQYF
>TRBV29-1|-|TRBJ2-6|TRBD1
TGCAGCGTAGCACAGACCGGGACAGGTAACTCTGGGGCCAACGTCCTGACTTTC
CSVAQTGTGNSGANVLTF
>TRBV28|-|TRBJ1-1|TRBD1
TGTGCCACCACAGGGGGCCCTGAAGCTTTCTTT
CATTGGPEAFF
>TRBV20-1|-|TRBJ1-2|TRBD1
TGCAGTGCGATCGACAGGGGTGGACCCTATGGCTACACCTTC
CSAIDRGGPYGYTF
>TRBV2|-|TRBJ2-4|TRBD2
TGTGCCAGCAGTGCTAGCGGGGAAAACATTCAGTACTTC
CASSASGENIQYF
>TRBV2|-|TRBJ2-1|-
TGTGCCAGCAGTATAGTTAGTAATGGTGAGCAGTTCTTC
CASSIVSNGEQFF
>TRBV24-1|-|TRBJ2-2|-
TGTGCCACCAGTGATAGGGGGGGCAGGGCGAACACCGGGGAGCTGTTTTTT
CATSDRGGRANTGELFF
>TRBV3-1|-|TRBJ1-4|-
TGTGCCAGCAGCCAAAGGTCCACAGGAACTAATGAAAAACTGTTTTTT
CASSQRSTGTNEKLFF
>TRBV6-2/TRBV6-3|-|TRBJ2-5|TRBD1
TGTGCCAGCAGGGGGACAGGGTCATGGGAGACCCAGTACTTC
CASRGTGSWETQYF
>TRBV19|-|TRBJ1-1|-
TGTGCCAGTAGTATTAGCCCGAGCGTGGCTGAAGCTTTCTTT
CASSISPSVAEAFF
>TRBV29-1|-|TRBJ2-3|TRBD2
TGCAGCGTTGCTCTAGCGGGAGAGGGGGGCACAGATACGCAGTATTTT
CSVALAGEGGTDTQYF
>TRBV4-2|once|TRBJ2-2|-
TGTGCCAGCAGCCAAGAAGGACTCGTAGGGGAGCTGTTTTTT
CASSQEGLVGELFF